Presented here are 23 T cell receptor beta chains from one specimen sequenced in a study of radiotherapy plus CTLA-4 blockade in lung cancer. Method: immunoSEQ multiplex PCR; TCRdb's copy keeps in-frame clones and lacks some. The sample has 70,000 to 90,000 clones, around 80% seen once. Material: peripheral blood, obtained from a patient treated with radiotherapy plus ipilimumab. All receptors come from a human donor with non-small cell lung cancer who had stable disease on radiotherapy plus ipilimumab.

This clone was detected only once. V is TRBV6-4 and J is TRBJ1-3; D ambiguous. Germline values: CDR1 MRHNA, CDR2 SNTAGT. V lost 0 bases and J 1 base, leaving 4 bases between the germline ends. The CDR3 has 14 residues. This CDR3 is CASSDSQSGNTIYF. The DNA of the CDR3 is TGTGCCAGCAGTGACTCACAGTCTGGAAACACCATATATTTT.

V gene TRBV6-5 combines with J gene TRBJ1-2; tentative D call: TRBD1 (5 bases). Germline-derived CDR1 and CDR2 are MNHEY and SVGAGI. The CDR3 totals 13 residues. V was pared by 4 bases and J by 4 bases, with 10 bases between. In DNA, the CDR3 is TGTGCCAGCAGTTTGGGGGAAGGCTATGGCTACACCTTC. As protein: CASSLGEGYGYTF.

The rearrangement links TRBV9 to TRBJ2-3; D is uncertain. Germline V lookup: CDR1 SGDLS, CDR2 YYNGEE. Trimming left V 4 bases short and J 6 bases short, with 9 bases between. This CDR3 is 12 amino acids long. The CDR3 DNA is TGTGCCAGCAGCAGGGATGCGGATACGCAGTATTTT. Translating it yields CASSRDADTQYF. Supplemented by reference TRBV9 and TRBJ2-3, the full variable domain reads DSGVTQTPKHLITATGQRVTLRCSPRSGDLSVYWYQQSLDQGLQFLIQYYNGEERAKGNILERFSAQQFPDLHSELNLSSLELGDSALYFCASSRDADTQYFGPGTRLTVL.

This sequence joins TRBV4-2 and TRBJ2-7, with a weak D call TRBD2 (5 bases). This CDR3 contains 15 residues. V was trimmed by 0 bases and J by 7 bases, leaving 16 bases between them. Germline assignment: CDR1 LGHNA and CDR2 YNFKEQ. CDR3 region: CASSQEAGSPGEQYF. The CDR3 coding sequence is TGTGCCAGCAGCCAAGAGGCGGGCTCACCGGGGGAGCAGTACTTC.

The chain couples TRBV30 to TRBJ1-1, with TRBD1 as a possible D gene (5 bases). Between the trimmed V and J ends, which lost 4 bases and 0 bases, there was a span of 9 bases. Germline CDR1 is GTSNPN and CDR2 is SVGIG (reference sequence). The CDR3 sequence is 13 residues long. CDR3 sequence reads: CAWNQGMNTEAFF. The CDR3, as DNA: TGTGCCTGGAACCAGGGCATGAACACTGAAGCTTTCTTT. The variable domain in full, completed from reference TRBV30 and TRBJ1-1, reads SQTIHQWPATLVQPVGSPLSLECTVEGTSNPNLYWYRQAAGRGLQLLFYSVGIGQISSEVPQNLSASRPQDRQFILSSKKLLLSDSGFYLCAWNQGMNTEAFFGQGTRLTVV.

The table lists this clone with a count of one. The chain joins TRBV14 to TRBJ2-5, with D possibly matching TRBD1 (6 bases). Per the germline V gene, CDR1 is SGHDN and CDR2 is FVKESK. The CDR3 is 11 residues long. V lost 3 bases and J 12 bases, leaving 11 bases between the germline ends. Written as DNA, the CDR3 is TGTGCCAGCAGCCAGGACAGTCAAAAGTACTTC. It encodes CASSQDSQKYF.

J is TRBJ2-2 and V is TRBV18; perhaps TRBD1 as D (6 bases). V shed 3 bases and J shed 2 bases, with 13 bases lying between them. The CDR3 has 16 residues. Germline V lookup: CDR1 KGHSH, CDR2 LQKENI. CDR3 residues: CASSPDGTLNTGELFF. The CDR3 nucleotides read TGTGCCAGCTCACCTGACGGGACACTTAACACCGGGGAGCTGTTTTTT. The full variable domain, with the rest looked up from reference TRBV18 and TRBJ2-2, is NAGVMQNPRHLVRRRGQEARLRCSPMKGHSHVYWYRQLPEEGLKFMVYLQKENIIDESGMPKERFSAEFPKEGPSILRIQQVVRGDSAAYFCASSPDGTLNTGELFFGEGSRLTVL.

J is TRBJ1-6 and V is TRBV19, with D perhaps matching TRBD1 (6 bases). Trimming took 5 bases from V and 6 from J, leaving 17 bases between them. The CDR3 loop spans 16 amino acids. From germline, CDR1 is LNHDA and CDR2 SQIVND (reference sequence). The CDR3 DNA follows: TGTGCCAGTAGTCCATTGAGGGGCAGGGGTAATTCACCCCTCCACTTT. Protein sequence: CASSPLRGRGNSPLHF.

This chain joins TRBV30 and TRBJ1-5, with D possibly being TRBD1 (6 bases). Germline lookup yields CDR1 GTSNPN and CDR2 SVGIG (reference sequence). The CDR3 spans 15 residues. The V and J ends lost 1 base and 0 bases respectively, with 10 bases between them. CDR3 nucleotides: TGTGCCTGGAGTGGTTACAGGGCTAGCAATCAGCCCCAGCATTTT. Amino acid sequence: CAWSGYRASNQPQHF.

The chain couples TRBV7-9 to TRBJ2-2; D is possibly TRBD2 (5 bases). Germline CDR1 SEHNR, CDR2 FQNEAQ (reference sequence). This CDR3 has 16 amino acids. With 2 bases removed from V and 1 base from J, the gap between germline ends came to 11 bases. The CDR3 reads CASSLLVGGNTGELFF. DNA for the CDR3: TGTGCCAGCAGCTTACTAGTCGGAGGGAACACCGGGGAGCTGTTTTTT. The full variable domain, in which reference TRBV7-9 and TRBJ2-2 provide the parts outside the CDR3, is DTGVSQNPRHKITKRGQNVTFRCDPISEHNRLYWYRQTLGQGPEFLTYFQNEAQLEKSRLLSDRFSAERPKGSFSTLEIQRTEQGDSAMYLCASSLLVGGNTGELFFGEGSRLTVL.

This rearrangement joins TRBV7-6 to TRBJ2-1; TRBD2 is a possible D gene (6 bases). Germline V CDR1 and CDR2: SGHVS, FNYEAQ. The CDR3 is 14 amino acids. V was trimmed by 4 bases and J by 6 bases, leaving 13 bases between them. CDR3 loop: CASSSRGVGNEQFF. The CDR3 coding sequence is TGTGCCAGCAGCTCTCGCGGGGTTGGCAATGAGCAGTTCTTC. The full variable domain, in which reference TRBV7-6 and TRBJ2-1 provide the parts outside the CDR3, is GAGVSQSPRYKVTKRGQDVALRCDPISGHVSLYWYRQALGQGPEFLTYFNYEAQQDKSGLPNDRFSAERPEGSISTLTIQRTEQRDSAMYRCASSSRGVGNEQFFGPGTRLTVL.

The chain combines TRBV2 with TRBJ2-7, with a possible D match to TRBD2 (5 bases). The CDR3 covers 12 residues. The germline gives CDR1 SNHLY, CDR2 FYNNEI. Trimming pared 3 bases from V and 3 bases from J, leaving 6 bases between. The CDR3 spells CASSEDFYEQYF. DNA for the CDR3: TGTGCCAGCAGTGAGGACTTCTACGAGCAGTACTTC.

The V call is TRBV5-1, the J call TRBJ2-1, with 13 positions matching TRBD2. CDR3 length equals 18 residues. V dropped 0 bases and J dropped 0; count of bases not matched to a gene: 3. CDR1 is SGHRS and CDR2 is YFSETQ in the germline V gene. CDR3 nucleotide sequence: TGCGCCAGCAGCTTGGGACTAGCGGGAGGTCGCTCCTACAATGAGCAGTTCTTC. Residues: CASSLGLAGGRSYNEQFF.

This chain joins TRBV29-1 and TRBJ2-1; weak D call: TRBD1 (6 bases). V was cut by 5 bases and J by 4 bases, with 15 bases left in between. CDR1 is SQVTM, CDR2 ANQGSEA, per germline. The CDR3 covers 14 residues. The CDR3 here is CSVPTGSSYNEQFF. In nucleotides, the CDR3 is TGCAGCGTTCCTACAGGGTCGTCTTACAATGAGCAGTTCTTC.

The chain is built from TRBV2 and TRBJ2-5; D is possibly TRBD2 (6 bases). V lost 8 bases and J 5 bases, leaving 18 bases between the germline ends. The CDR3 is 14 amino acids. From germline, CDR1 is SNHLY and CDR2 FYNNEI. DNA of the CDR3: TGTGCCAGCGGGTTGGAGGGAGGATCGGAGACCCAGTACTTC. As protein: CASGLEGGSETQYF.

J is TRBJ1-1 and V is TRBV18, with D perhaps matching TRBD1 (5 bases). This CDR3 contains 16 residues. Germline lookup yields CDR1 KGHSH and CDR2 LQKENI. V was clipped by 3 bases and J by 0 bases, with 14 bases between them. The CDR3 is CASSPGAGRMNTEAFF. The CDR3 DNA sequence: TGTGCCAGCTCACCCGGGGCAGGGAGAATGAACACTGAAGCTTTCTTT.

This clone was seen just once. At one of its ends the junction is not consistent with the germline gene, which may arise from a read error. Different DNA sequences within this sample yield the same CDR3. The CDR3 is CASSALTGGGNTIYF. CDR3 DNA: TGTGCCAGCAGTGCCCTGACAGGAGGTGGAAACACCATATACTTT. The chain is built from TRBV27 and TRBJ1-3; weak D call: TRBD1 (6 bases). This CDR3 contains 15 residues. Germline CDR1 and CDR2: MNHEY and SMNVEV (reference sequence).

The DNA of the CDR3 is TGTGCCAGCAGGTTAAGGGTACTTGGGGCCAACGTCCTGACTTTC. Its translation is CASRLRVLGANVLTF. The chain employs TRBV6-5 and TRBJ2-6; D unclear. V dropped 6 bases and J dropped 3 bases, with 12 bases sitting between them. Per germline, CDR1 MNHEY and CDR2 SVGAGI. This CDR3 has 15 residues.

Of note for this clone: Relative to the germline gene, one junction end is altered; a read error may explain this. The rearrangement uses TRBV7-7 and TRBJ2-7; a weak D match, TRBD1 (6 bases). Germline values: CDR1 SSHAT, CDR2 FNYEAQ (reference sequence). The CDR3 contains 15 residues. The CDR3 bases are TGTGCTAGCAGCTTAGGGGCAGGGGTGAGTTACGAGCAGTACTTC. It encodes CASSLGAGVSYEQYF.

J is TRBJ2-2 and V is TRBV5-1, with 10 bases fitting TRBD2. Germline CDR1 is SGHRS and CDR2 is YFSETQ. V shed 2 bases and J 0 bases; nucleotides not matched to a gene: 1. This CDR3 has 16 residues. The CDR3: CASSLTSGANTGELFF. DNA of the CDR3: TGCGCCAGCAGCTTAACTAGCGGGGCGAACACCGGGGAGCTGTTTTTT.

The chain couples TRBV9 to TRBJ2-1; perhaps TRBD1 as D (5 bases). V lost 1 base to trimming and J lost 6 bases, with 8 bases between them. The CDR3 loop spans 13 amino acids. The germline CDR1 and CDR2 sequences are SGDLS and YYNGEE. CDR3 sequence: CASSVIQGNEQFF. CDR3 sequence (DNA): TGTGCCAGCAGCGTAATCCAGGGCAATGAGCAGTTCTTC.

CDR3 sequence (DNA): TGTGCCACCAGCAGATCACCGGGACTAGCGGGTTCCTTGAGCTCCTACGAGCAGTACTTC. Amino acid sequence: CATSRSPGLAGSLSSYEQYF. The J gene is TRBJ2-7, the V gene TRBV15; TRBD2 aligns across 12 bases. CDR3 length: 20 residues. The germline V gene encodes CDR1 LNHNV and CDR2 YYDKDF (reference sequence). After removal of 2 bases from V and 0 bases from J, the junction contained 14 bases not matched to a gene.

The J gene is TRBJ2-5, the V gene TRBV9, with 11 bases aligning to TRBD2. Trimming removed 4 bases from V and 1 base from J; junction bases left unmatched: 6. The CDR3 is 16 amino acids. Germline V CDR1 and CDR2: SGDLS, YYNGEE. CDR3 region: CASSTPSGGRQETQYF. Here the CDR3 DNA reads TGTGCCAGCAGCACCCCTAGCGGGGGGCGCCAAGAGACCCAGTACTTC. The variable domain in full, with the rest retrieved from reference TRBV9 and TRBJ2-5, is DSGVTQTPKHLITATGQRVTLRCSPRSGDLSVYWYQQSLDQGLQFLIQYYNGEERAKGNILERFSAQQFPDLHSELNLSSLELGDSALYFCASSTPSGGRQETQYFGPGTRLLVL.